A selection of T cell receptor beta chains follows, all from one sample in a study of beta chain features in type 1 diabetes. Repertoires were generated with immunoSEQ multiplex PCR, while TCRdb's copy carries only in-frame clones and drops some. The repertoire has 120,000 to 150,000 clones, over 8% of them found once; the top ten carry 0.55% to 0.65%. The sequenced sample consisted of central memory CD4+ T cells from blood. These receptors all come from a woman between 40 and 50 years old in good health. CDR3s leave out the opening cysteine and the closing phenylalanine or tryptophan. A D gene is named only where the DNA matches it firmly. Rows may omit the clone size; those that give it use once, few, many or a size class.

>.|TRBV4-2|TRBJ2-3|.
ASSQKSGPPNEDTQY
>.|TRBV7-2|TRBJ2-5|.
ASSPGETQY
>TRBD1|TRBV27|TRBJ1-5|.
ASSSRQGTSLGSNQPQH
>.|TRBV29-1|TRBJ2-1|many
SVAAHQEQF
>.|TRBV7-9|TRBJ2-3|few
ASSLGGDTDTQY
>.|TRBV7-9|TRBJ1-2|few
ASSPQPGGDGYT
>.|TRBV6-5|TRBJ1-6|few
ASSYSNQNSPLH
>TRBD1|TRBV15|TRBJ2-2|.
ATSSGGISQGAWTGELF
>.|TRBV10-1|TRBJ2-5|few
ASSGPGAGEETQY
>.|TRBV2|TRBJ2-7|few
ASTPPSAEQY
>.|TRBV29-1|TRBJ1-5|few
SVEQGGGQPQH
>.|TRBV2|TRBJ1-4|.
ASSWTVNEKLF
>TRBD1|TRBV4-1|TRBJ2-7|.
ASSPQGTGSWEQY
>.|TRBV19|TRBJ2-1|few
ASSISRYNEQF
>.|TRBV7-9|TRBJ2-2|few
ASSLGTTGYTGELF
>TRBD2|TRBV5-6|TRBJ2-3|few
ASSPPRGEGAQY
>TRBD1|TRBV19|TRBJ2-3|.
ASRGQSTDTQY
>TRBD2|TRBV2|TRBJ2-7|.
ASSSSGGTYEQY
>.|TRBV29-1|TRBJ1-6|once
SVLLGGGELLH
>.|TRBV10-1|TRBJ2-3|few
ASSDPVEDTQY